The 2 T cell receptor beta chains below come from one sample, sequenced in a study of shared clonotypes between healthy human individuals. CD45RO-negative, CCR7-selected cells formed the naive CD8 fraction, which excluded terminally differentiated effector memory CD45RA+ cells. This table comes from immunoSEQ multiplex PCR, and its TCRdb copy is limited to in-frame clones, with some not included. The sample carries some 2.1 million clones, approximately 92% recorded once. Sequencing used naive CD8+ T cells from PBMCs. Receptor source: a young man in good health. Some clones in this sample may be carry-over from other donors' samples.

The V call is TRBV2, the J call TRBJ2-1; TRBD2 matches at 8 bases. CDR1 is SNHLY, CDR2 FYNNEI, per germline. The V gene end was trimmed by 6 bases and the J gene end by 8 bases; junction bases not matched to a gene: 9. CDR3 size: 14 residues. The CDR3 DNA is TGTGCCAGCAGGGGTCCAGCGGGAGTCTATGAGCAGTTCTTC. Residues: CASRGPAGVYEQFF.

V is TRBV29-1 and J is TRBJ2-5; weak D call: TRBD1 (6 bases). TRBJ2-7 explains the end of the DNA better; the J call may be wrong. Germline V gene data show CDR1 as SQVTM and CDR2 as ANQGSEA. This CDR3 contains 11 residues. The CDR3 is CSVADSYEQYF. As DNA, the CDR3 is TGCAGCGTTGCGGACAGCTACGAGCAGTACTTC.